A single sample is the source of the 31 T cell receptor beta chains below, sequenced in a study of CD8 T cells in Susac syndrome. cDNA came from about 0.5 to 1 ug RNA primed by random hexamers. Via MiXCR, TCRdb re-called the immunoSEQ multiplex PCR reads, giving one row per CDR3 protein. The table shows under 200,000 distinct CDR3 sequences, with 85% to 95% occurring only once. Sequenced sample: CD4+ T cells from PBMCs. The receptors come from a human donor with Susac syndrome.

The V gene is TRBV4-1, the J gene TRBJ2-3, with a tentative D call TRBD2 (6 bases). CDR1 MGHRA and CDR2 YSYEKL come from the germline V gene. V lost 4 bases and J lost 0, with 17 bases in between. This CDR3 is built from 17 residues. The CDR3 spells CASSRSGVADSTDTQYF. The CDR3 DNA reads TGCGCCAGCAGCCGCTCGGGAGTAGCGGATAGCACAGATACGCAGTATTTT.

The chain recombines TRBV28 with TRBJ2-1; TRBD2 matches 9 bases. Germline lookup yields CDR1 MDHEN and CDR2 SYDVKM. The CDR3 consists of 16 residues. J was trimmed by 5 bases and V by 7 bases; bases with no gene match: 12. CDR3 sequence (DNA): TGTGCCAGCACCCCCGCGGGCGGGGGGGCCCACAATGAGCAGTTCTTC. Protein product: CASTPAGGGAHNEQFF. Full variable domain (rest looked up from reference TRBV28 and TRBJ2-1): DVKVTQSSRYLVKRTGEKVFLECVQDMDHENMFWYRQDPGLGLRLIYFSYDVKMKEKGDIPEGYSVSREKKERFSLILESASTNQTSMYLCASTPAGGGAHNEQFFGPGTRLTVL.

This chain links TRBV28 with TRBJ2-4; D is possibly TRBD1 (6 bases). Germline V CDR1 and CDR2: MDHEN, SYDVKM. The CDR3 loop spans 13 amino acids. V gave up 5 bases and J gave up 9 bases, with 14 bases separating them. In DNA form, the CDR3 reads TGTGCCAGCAGTCCGTGGGACAAGCTCATTCAGTACTTC. This translates into CASSPWDKLIQYF.

The chain links TRBV7-2 to TRBJ1-5; D may be TRBD1 (5 bases). The CDR3 runs 13 residues. The germline CDR1 and CDR2 sequences are SGHTA and FQGNSA. The V end was cut by 5 bases, the J end by 6 bases, with 11 bases between. The CDR3 loop reads CASSRQQTQPQHF. CDR3 nucleotide sequence: TGTGCCAGCAGCCGACAGCAGACTCAGCCCCAGCATTTT.

The chain combines TRBV18 with TRBJ1-6; D ambiguous. Germline V gene data show CDR1 as KGHSH and CDR2 as LQKENI. The CDR3 length is 15 residues. With 3 bases removed from V and 9 bases from J, the gap between germline ends came to 15 bases. CDR3 region: CASSPGVSPVSPLHF. The DNA for the CDR3 is TGTGCCAGCTCACCTGGGGTCAGCCCCGTTTCACCCCTCCACTTT.

This rearrangement joins TRBV2 to TRBJ2-3; 9 bases agree with TRBD2. Germline trimming cut 4 bases from V and 10 bases from J; bases unmatched to any gene: 12. The CDR3 covers 15 residues. In germline, CDR1 is SNHLY, CDR2 FYNNEI. The CDR3 sequence is CASSASSGGPGAQYF. The CDR3 nucleotides are TGTGCCAGCAGTGCTAGTAGCGGGGGCCCCGGAGCGCAGTATTTT.

The chain links TRBV20-1 to TRBJ2-4, with TRBD1 matching over 9 bases. Germline V gives CDR1 DFQATT, CDR2 SNEGSKA (reference sequence). This CDR3 region has 15 residues. The V segment lost 6 bases and the J segment 3 bases; nucleotides outside the gene matches: 9. The CDR3 DNA follows: TGCAGTGCACCCCGGACAGGGGATCACAAAAACATTCAGTACTTC. This encodes CSAPRTGDHKNIQYF.

This chain links TRBV12-3 or TRBV12-4 with TRBJ2-5, with D hard to call. The CDR3 contains 13 residues. V was clipped by 6 bases and J by 3 bases, with 11 bases between them. The CDR3 region is CASSPMSKETQYF. DNA of the CDR3: TGTGCCAGCAGCCCCATGAGCAAAGAGACCCAGTACTTC.

Here the CDR3 DNA reads TGTGCCAGCAGTGAATACGGGACTAGCGGGGGAGGGTCCTACAATGAGCAGTTCTTC. Its translation: CASSEYGTSGGGSYNEQFF. The rearrangement links TRBV25-1 to TRBJ2-1; 14 nucleotides align to TRBD2. This CDR3 region has 19 residues. Germline values: CDR1 MGHDK, CDR2 SYGVNS. V shed 0 bases, J shed 1 base, and the junction held 5 bases outside the gene matches. Together with reference TRBV25-1 and TRBJ2-1, the CDR3 gives the full variable domain: EADIYQTPRYLVIGTGKKITLECSQTMGHDKMYWYQQDPGMELHLIHYSYGVNSTEKGDLSSESTVSRIRTEHFPLTLESARPSHTSQYLCASSEYGTSGGGSYNEQFFGPGTRLTVL.

The chain carries TRBV18 and TRBJ2-7, with 9 bases lining up with TRBD1. The CDR3 runs 16 residues. V lost 0 bases to trimming and J lost 7 bases; unmatched junction nucleotides: 10. Germline CDR1 is KGHSH and CDR2 is LQKENI. The CDR3 sequence is CASSPPRGQGLREQYF. CDR3 in DNA: TGTGCCAGCTCACCACCGCGGGGACAGGGTTTGAGGGAGCAGTACTTC.

The V and J genes are TRBV2 and TRBJ2-7; D is perhaps TRBD2 (5 bases). The CDR3 covers 13 residues. V was cut by 4 bases and J by 0 bases, with 7 bases left in between. CDR1 SNHLY and CDR2 FYNNEI come from the germline V gene. In DNA form, the CDR3 reads TGTGCCAGCAGTGTTCTAGCCTCCTACGAGCAGTACTTC. Its protein product is CASSVLASYEQYF. Complete variable domain (other parts from reference TRBV2 and TRBJ2-7): EPEVTQTPSHQVTQMGQEVILRCVPISNHLYFYWYRQILGQKVEFLVSFYNNEISEKSEIFDDQFSVERPDGSNFTLKIRSTKLEDSAMYFCASSVLASYEQYFGPGTRLTVT.

The rearrangement links TRBV20-1 to TRBJ2-1, with 15 bases aligning to TRBD2. Germline CDR1 and CDR2: DFQATT and SNEGSKA (reference sequence). V shed 3 bases and J 9 bases; nucleotides not matched to a gene: 9. This CDR3 region has 16 residues. For the CDR3, the DNA is TGCAGTGCTAGTCCTGGACTAGCGGGGGGGCATGGTGAGCAGTTCTTC. Protein: CSASPGLAGGHGEQFF.

This chain uses TRBV29-1 with TRBJ2-5, with D uncertain. The V gene lost 1 base and the J gene lost 5 bases, with 14 bases spanning the gap. CDR3 length: 14 residues. Germline loops: CDR1 SQVTM, CDR2 ANQGSEA. The CDR3 loop is CSVEVPPVRETQYF. Written as DNA, the CDR3 is TGCAGCGTTGAAGTACCTCCGGTCCGCGAGACCCAGTACTTC.

The chain carries TRBV3-1 and TRBJ1-5; D not certain. The germline V gene encodes CDR1 LGHDT and CDR2 YNNKEL (reference sequence). This CDR3 region has 13 residues. The germline V and J ends were trimmed by 4 bases and 3 bases, with 7 bases remaining between them. CDR3 sequence (DNA): TGTGCCAGCAGCCCGATGATCAATCAGCCCCAGCATTTT. This codes for CASSPMINQPQHF.

The chain recombines TRBV12-3 or TRBV12-4 with TRBJ2-3, with D possibly TRBD2 on 5 matching bases. The CDR3 sequence is 15 residues long. V lost 2 bases and J 1 base, leaving 10 bases between the germline ends. For the CDR3, the DNA is TGTGCCAGCAGTTTACGGGGATCTGGCACAGATACGCAGTATTTT. It encodes CASSLRGSGTDTQYF.

The chain employs TRBV6-5 and TRBJ1-1, with D hard to call. The CDR3 loop spans 13 amino acids. Germline V gene lookup returns CDR1 MNHEY and CDR2 SVGAGI. V lost 2 bases and J 4 bases, leaving 8 bases between the germline ends. The CDR3 sequence: CASSYEAGTEAFF. CDR3 sequence (DNA): TGTGCCAGCAGTTACGAGGCGGGCACTGAAGCTTTCTTT.

The chain carries TRBV29-1 and TRBJ1-3; D unresolved. Germline-derived CDR1 and CDR2 are SQVTM and ANQGSEA. The CDR3 length is 14 residues. The V gene lost 4 bases and the J gene lost 0 bases, with 10 bases spanning the gap. CDR3 coding DNA: TGCAGCGTTGTAGGCAGGCTCTCTGGAAACACCATATATTTT. Its protein is CSVVGRLSGNTIYF.

The CDR3 sequence is CATSRGTVQETQYF. CDR3 in DNA: TGTGCCACCAGCAGAGGGACAGTCCAAGAGACCCAGTACTTC. V is TRBV15 and J is TRBJ2-5, with D tentatively TRBD1 (6 bases). This CDR3 is 14 amino acids long. Trimming stripped 1 base from V and 1 base from J, with 7 bases between. Germline V gene lookup returns CDR1 LNHNV and CDR2 YYDKDF (reference sequence). Full variable domain (outside the CDR3, taken from reference TRBV15 and TRBJ2-5): DAMVIQNPRYQVTQFGKPVTLSCSQTLNHNVMYWYQQKSSQAPKLLFHYYDKDFNNEADTPDNFQSRRPNTSFCFLDIRSPGLGDTAMYLCATSRGTVQETQYFGPGTRLLVL.

This chain uses TRBV2 with TRBJ2-1; perhaps TRBD1 as D (6 bases). Looked up from germline, CDR1 is SNHLY and CDR2 is FYNNEI. The CDR3 is 15 amino acids. V dropped 1 base and J dropped 5 bases, with 12 bases sitting between them. CDR3 DNA: TGTGCCAGCAGTGAAGATCAACAGGGAGACAATGAGCAGTTCTTC. Encoded protein: CASSEDQQGDNEQFF.

V gene TRBV18 combines with J gene TRBJ1-5; no reliable D call. V lost 3 bases, J lost 0 bases, and 9 bases lay in between. Germline V gene lookup returns CDR1 KGHSH and CDR2 LQKENI. CDR3 length: 15 residues. CDR3 nucleotides: TGTGCCAGCTCACCGCGACATCATAGCAATCAGCCCCAGCATTTT. Its protein is CASSPRHHSNQPQHF.

The chain has TRBV20-1 and TRBJ1-2; unclear D gene. Germline CDR1 and CDR2: DFQATT and SNEGSKA (reference sequence). V was trimmed by 3 bases and J by 1 base, leaving 6 bases between them. The CDR3 runs 12 residues. CDR3 loop: CSARVVNYGYTF. The CDR3 DNA follows: TGCAGTGCTAGGGTCGTTAACTATGGCTACACCTTC.

The chain carries TRBV6-2 or TRBV6-3 and TRBJ2-7; 7 bases agree with TRBD1. The CDR3 covers 17 residues. V lost 0 bases and J lost 0; bases outside the gene matches: 8. Germline loops: CDR1 MNHEY, CDR2 SVGEGT. CDR3 amino acids: CASSYSAWDSYSYEQYF. DNA of the CDR3: TGTGCCAGCAGTTACTCCGCCTGGGACAGCTACTCCTACGAGCAGTACTTC.

This clonotype was counted once. The V gene is TRBV25-1, the J gene TRBJ2-7, with 10 bases identical to TRBD2. Germline V gene lookup returns CDR1 MGHDK and CDR2 SYGVNS. Trimming removed 2 bases from V and 7 bases from J; junction bases left unmatched: 11. This CDR3 comprises 16 residues. The CDR3 reads CASSEPERGGYVEQYF. CDR3 DNA sequence: TGTGCCAGCAGTGAACCGGAGCGGGGGGGCTATGTTGAGCAGTACTTC.

This chain uses TRBV7-8 with TRBJ2-3, with D possibly matching TRBD1 (6 bases). V was clipped by 11 bases and J by 0 bases, with 12 bases between them. The CDR3 extends over 13 amino acids. The germline V gene encodes CDR1 SGHVS and CDR2 FQNEAQ. CDR3 residues: CALQGASTDTQYF. DNA of the CDR3: TGTGCCTTACAGGGAGCTAGCACAGATACGCAGTATTTT.

CDR3 loop: CASSVSGEGGDTQYF. CDR3 nucleotide sequence: TGTGCCAGCAGCGTGAGCGGGGAGGGGGGGGATACGCAGTATTTT. The J gene is TRBJ2-3, the V gene TRBV7-3; tentative D call: TRBD2 (7 bases). Germline CDR1 reads SGHTA; CDR2 reads FQGTGA. The CDR3 has 15 amino acids. V dropped 5 bases and J dropped 6 bases, with 18 bases sitting between them. Complete variable domain (other parts from reference TRBV7-3 and TRBJ2-3): GAGVSQTPSNKVTEKGKYVELRCDPISGHTALYWYRQSLGQGPEFLIYFQGTGAADDSGLPNDRFFAVRPEGSVSTLKIQRTERGDSAVYLCASSVSGEGGDTQYFGPGTRLTVL.

V usage is TRBV11-2 and J usage is TRBJ2-7; 8 nucleotides line up with TRBD1. Germline CDR1 reads SGHAT; CDR2 reads FQNNGV. The CDR3 loop spans 15 amino acids. Trimming took 2 bases from V and 5 from J; bases not matched to a gene: 8. CDR3: CASSLRGQDRNEQYF. In nucleotides, the CDR3 is TGTGCCAGCAGCTTAAGGGGACAGGATCGGAACGAGCAGTACTTC.

The chain couples TRBV20-1 to TRBJ2-3; 8 bases fit TRBD2. Trimming at V came to 4 bases and at J to 7 bases, leaving 4 bases not matched to a gene. This CDR3 is built from 12 residues. Germline loops: CDR1 DFQATT, CDR2 SNEGSKA (reference sequence). Written as DNA, the CDR3 is TGCAGTGCTATAGCGGGGCCGAATACGCAGTATTTT. This translates into CSAIAGPNTQYF.

Written as DNA, the CDR3 is TGTGCCAGCAGCCCTCGGCCGAACACCGGGGAGCTGTTTTTT. Residues: CASSPRPNTGELFF. The chain is built from TRBV13 and TRBJ2-2, with D hard to call. The CDR3 is 14 residues long. Germline V gene data show CDR1 as PRHDT and CDR2 as FYEKMQ (reference sequence). Trimming removed 5 bases from V and 0 bases from J, with 7 bases in between. The entire variable domain, with the rest obtained from reference TRBV13 and TRBJ2-2, is as follows: AAGVIQSPRHLIKEKRETATLKCYPIPRHDTVYWYQQGPGQDPQFLISFYEKMQSDKGSIPDRFSAQQFSDYHSELNMSSLELGDSALYFCASSPRPNTGELFFGEGSRLTVL.

V usage is TRBV29-1 and J usage is TRBJ1-1; the match to TRBD1 covers 10 bases. This CDR3 has 14 residues. Trimming cost V 7 bases and J 2 bases; bases outside gene matches: 7. The germline CDR1 and CDR2 sequences are SQVTM and ANQGSEA. The DNA of the CDR3 is TGCAGCGCCCGGGACAGGGGACCTAACACTGAAGCTTTCTTT. This encodes CSARDRGPNTEAFF.

The count of this clonotype is one. The J gene is TRBJ2-2, the V gene TRBV5-5; 10 nucleotides match TRBD1. Looked up from germline, CDR1 is SGHKS and CDR2 is YYEKEE (reference sequence). J lost 0 bases, V lost 4 bases, and 3 bases had no gene match. This CDR3 spans 16 amino acids. CDR3 coding DNA: TGTGCCAGCAGCCGGGGGACAGGGGCGAACACCGGGGAGCTGTTTTTT. It codes for CASSRGTGANTGELFF.

This chain joins TRBV20-1 and TRBJ2-7, with a possible D match to TRBD2 (5 bases). The length of the CDR3 is 14 residues. Trimming removed 3 bases at V and 0 bases at J, with 12 bases between. Germline CDR1 and CDR2: DFQATT and SNEGSKA (reference sequence). The CDR3 bases are TGCAGTGCTAGGGCCACCGGGAACTCCTACGAGCAGTACTTC. This codes for CSARATGNSYEQYF.